The clone carrying this T cell receptor beta chain was observed once. Its matching antigen is unknown. The junction departs from germline at one end; a sequencing error may be responsible. Regulatory T cells were sorted from blood as CD4+ CD25-high CD127-low cells. The data originate from a study of regulatory and conventional T cells in RAG deficiency. Findings and limits, study-wide: Omenn patients showed >75% Treg-Tconv overlap and shorter CDR3 lengths. Compared with controls, unique Treg TCR beta sequences dropped around 100-fold in Omenn syndrome and CID/AS.

Clones were read by immunoSEQ multiplex PCR, and TCRdb kept only the in-frame ones, dropping some. Of around 10,000 clones in the sample, around 89% were seen once. Germline-derived CDR1 and CDR2 are SSHAT and FNYEAQ (reference sequence). The CDR3 runs 11 residues. These data are also associated with another study on regulatory T cells. As that report states: Amplification used 52 TRBV primers and 13 TRBJ primers.

Sequenced sample: Tregs sorted from blood. The gene calls are TRBV7-7 and TRBJ2-2; 7 positions agree with TRBD1. The origin of this receptor is a human donor in good health. CDR3 residues: CASRGTGELFF. The CDR3 nucleotides read TGTGCTAGCAGGGGGACCGGGGAGCTGTTTTTT.